This T cell receptor (beta chain) originates from a study of T-cell reconstitution after alpha-beta-depleted transplantation in children. Study-level points and caveats: A year post-transplant, T-cell counts and diversity derived mostly from newly produced T cells. Some patients owed their high day-60 TCRbeta diversity to surviving recipient T cells and thymic progenitors.

The library targeted TCRbeta and was prepared with unique molecular identifiers. TCRdb re-called the PCR reads with MiXCR, one entry per CDR3 protein. The table has a few hundred thousand distinct CDR3 sequences, roughly 15% seen once; the top ten hold over 25%. A word on this clonotype: Its antigen is unknown.

The receptor was isolated from a boy under two years old who had a stem cell transplant for Wiskott-Aldrich syndrome, so the T cells may come from the graft donor. The sample in question was PBMCs, mostly from graft donor cells, obtained 360 days after TCRalphabeta/CD19-depleted stem cell transplant.

The CDR3, as DNA: TGCAGCGTTGAGGGGGCGGGACAATACAATGAGCAGTTCTTC. Its translation is CSVEGAGQYNEQFF. The genes are TRBV29-1 and TRBJ2-1; tentatively, D is TRBD1 or TRBD2 (6 bases each). V was pared by 3 bases and J by 4 bases, with 13 bases between. This CDR3 contains 14 residues. Germline V lookup: CDR1 SQVTM, CDR2 ANQGSEA.